The 17 T cell receptor beta chains presented below share a single source sample, sequenced in a study of cytomegalovirus exposure and HLA in healthy donors. 13 Jbeta primers and 60 Vbeta primers were used for the PCR. Using immunoSEQ multiplex PCR, the repertoire was profiled, and TCRdb retains in-frame clones only, with some absent. The profile covers some 160,000 clones, with 65% to 90% appearing a single time and about 2.5% taken by the ten largest. The sequencing input was PBMCs. The receptors here all came from a male donor in good health and CMV-seronegative.

This chain joins TRBV18 and TRBJ1-2; 7 bases line up with TRBD1. The CDR3 covers 14 residues. V was pared by 4 bases and J by 4 bases, with 6 bases of the junction left unmatched. CDR1 is KGHSH, CDR2 LQKENI, per germline. CDR3: CASSLRRDSYGYTF. In DNA form, the CDR3 reads TGTGCCAGCTCACTACGGCGGGACAGCTATGGCTACACCTTC.

This clone was observed a handful of times. The genes are TRBV5-1 and TRBJ2-1; 13 positions match TRBD2. Per germline, CDR1 SGHRS and CDR2 YFSETQ. V shed 4 bases and J 7 bases; nucleotides not matched to a gene: 5. The CDR3 contains 15 residues. The CDR3 sequence: CASSPGLAGRNEQFF. CDR3 sequence (DNA): TGCGCCAGCAGCCCGGGACTAGCGGGGCGAAATGAGCAGTTCTTC. Complete variable domain (other parts from reference TRBV5-1 and TRBJ2-1): KAGVTQTPRYLIKTRGQQVTLSCSPISGHRSVSWYQQTPGQGLQFLFEYFSETQRNKGNFPGRFSGRQFSNSRSEMNVSTLELGDSALYLCASSPGLAGRNEQFFGPGTRLTVL.

This sequence joins TRBV4-1 and TRBJ1-1; TRBD1 matches at 8 bases. The CDR3 runs to 19 residues. V lost 1 base and J lost 3; bases outside the gene matches: 16. The germline V gene encodes CDR1 MGHRA and CDR2 YSYEKL. CDR3 bases: TGCGCCAGCAGCCAAGGACTGGGCAGGGGGCCAACTCGCGACACTGAAGCTTTCTTT. This codes for CASSQGLGRGPTRDTEAFF.

This clone was seen once. Other DNA sequences in the same sample also yield this CDR3. In DNA, the CDR3 is TGTGCCAGCAGTCGGGACAGGGGAAATCAGCCCCAGCATTTT. Protein product: CASSRDRGNQPQHF. V and J are TRBV6-5 and TRBJ1-5, with 10 bases lining up with TRBD1. CDR1 and CDR2 (germline): MNHEY, SVGAGI. The CDR3 spans 14 residues. V trimming: 5 bases; J trimming: 4 bases; junction bases outside the gene matches: 2.

This chain links TRBV18 with TRBJ2-3; a weak D match, TRBD2 (5 bases). The CDR3 extends over 15 amino acids. V lost 1 base and J 6 bases, leaving 14 bases between the germline ends. The germline V gene has CDR1 KGHSH and CDR2 LQKENI. The CDR3: CASSPRAPGYDTQYF. The CDR3 nucleotides are TGTGCCAGCTCACCACGGGCACCGGGGTACGATACGCAGTATTTT.

The chain joins TRBV25-1 to TRBJ1-2, with 8 bases lining up with TRBD1. CDR1 and CDR2 (germline): MGHDK, SYGVNS. V shed 6 bases and J 0 bases; nucleotides not matched to a gene: 6. The CDR3 has 15 residues. The CDR3 sequence is CASRDGQGTNYGYTF. The DNA for the CDR3 is TGTGCCAGCAGGGACGGACAGGGCACTAACTATGGCTACACCTTC.

The rearrangement uses TRBV9 and TRBJ2-1; D gene ambiguous. The V end lost 0 bases, the J end lost 5 bases, and 3 bases lay between the germline ends. The germline gives CDR1 SGDLS, CDR2 YYNGEE. The CDR3 runs to 12 residues. CDR3 DNA: TGTGCCAGCAGCGTAGCCGACAATGAGCAGTTCTTC. Its protein product is CASSVADNEQFF.

The chain is built from TRBV6-1 and TRBJ2-7; 10 bases align to TRBD1. The CDR3 covers 14 residues. Germline CDR1 and CDR2: MNHNS and SASEGT. The ends lost 7 bases at V and 4 bases at J; junction bases unmatched: 7. CDR3 sequence reads: CASISRGQGYEQYF. The CDR3 DNA reads as TGTGCCAGCATTTCTAGGGGACAGGGGTACGAGCAGTACTTC.

The CDR3 nucleotides read TGTGCCACCAAAGACGGGAGGGAAGCTGGAAACACCATATATTTT. It encodes CATKDGREAGNTIYF. This rearrangement joins TRBV19 to TRBJ1-3; D not certain. Trimming took off 10 bases at V and 2 bases at J, with 18 bases between the two ends. Germline loops: CDR1 LNHDA, CDR2 SQIVND (reference sequence). CDR3 length: 15 amino acids.

This chain connects TRBV25-1 to TRBJ2-7; a possible D gene is TRBD2 (5 bases). The CDR3 totals 15 residues. Trimming left V 5 bases short and J 5 bases short, with 19 bases between. In germline, CDR1 is MGHDK, CDR2 SYGVNS. CDR3 coding DNA: TGTGCCAGCAGTCCAACCCGGGGATCTTCCAACGAGCAGTACTTC. Translating gives CASSPTRGSSNEQYF.

V is TRBV11-2 and J is TRBJ1-1; a possible D gene is TRBD1 (6 bases). In germline, CDR1 is SGHAT, CDR2 FQNNGV. Trimming removed 6 bases at V and 6 bases at J, with 23 bases between. This CDR3 contains 16 residues. The CDR3 is CASSTIREGTNAEAFF. DNA for the CDR3: TGTGCCAGCAGTACCATTCGAGAGGGGACAAACGCTGAAGCTTTCTTT. Full variable domain (outside the CDR3, taken from reference TRBV11-2 and TRBJ1-1): EAGVAQSPRYKIIEKRQSVAFWCNPISGHATLYWYQQILGQGPKLLIQFQNNGVVDDSQLPKDRFSAERLKGVDSTLKIQPAKLEDSAVYLCASSTIREGTNAEAFFGQGTRLTVV.

This clone was recorded once. The chain has TRBV2 and TRBJ2-1; D is unclear. Trimming took 3 bases from V and 0 from J, leaving 9 bases between them. Germline CDR1 SNHLY, CDR2 FYNNEI. The CDR3 runs to 15 residues. For the CDR3, the DNA is TGTGCCAGCAGTGAGGCCCGGAGCTCCTACAATGAGCAGTTCTTC. This translates into CASSEARSSYNEQFF.

The J gene is TRBJ2-2, the V gene TRBV29-1; maybe TRBD2 (5 bases). CDR1 and CDR2 from the germline V gene are SQVTM and ANQGSEA. Trimming stripped 3 bases from V and 5 bases from J, with 13 bases between. This CDR3 comprises 14 residues. The CDR3 nucleotides are TGCAGCGTTGATTCGGGGAAGGGAACCGGGGAGCTGTTTTTT. Translated, it gives CSVDSGKGTGELFF.

The genes are TRBV18 and TRBJ1-1, with 9 bases matching TRBD1. This CDR3 has 14 amino acids. Germline trimming cut 2 bases from V and 7 bases from J; bases unmatched to any gene: 5. Germline CDR1 is KGHSH and CDR2 is LQKENI. In DNA form, the CDR3 reads TGTGCCAGCTCACCAGACAGGGGGGCCCTTGAAGCTTTCTTT. This gives the protein CASSPDRGALEAFF.

The chain couples TRBV5-4 to TRBJ2-3; 7 bases match TRBD1. Trimming removed 1 base from V and 3 bases from J; junction bases left unmatched: 8. Germline V lookup: CDR1 SGHNT, CDR2 YYREEE (reference sequence). The CDR3 sequence is 16 residues long. Here the CDR3 DNA reads TGTGCCAGCAGCTTGAGGGTGACAGGGCCAACAGATACGCAGTATTTT. Amino acid sequence: CASSLRVTGPTDTQYF.

CDR3 nucleotides: TGTGCCAGCAGCCCCGGACAGGGAAGGTCACCCCTCCACTTT. It specifies CASSPGQGRSPLHF. The chain employs TRBV7-6 and TRBJ1-6; 8 bases fit TRBD1. Germline lookup yields CDR1 SGHVS and CDR2 FNYEAQ. The CDR3 has 14 amino acids. The trim removed 5 bases at V and 10 bases at J, leaving 7 bases unmatched.

The chain uses TRBV9 and TRBJ1-2, with TRBD1 matching 7 bases. V shed 3 bases and J 2 bases; nucleotides not matched to a gene: 13. CDR1 SGDLS and CDR2 YYNGEE come from the germline V gene. CDR3 length: 17 amino acids. The CDR3 nucleotides read TGTGCCAGCAGCGCCCCGTTCAGGGGGTCCTTCAACTATGGCTACACCTTC. Encoded protein: CASSAPFRGSFNYGYTF.